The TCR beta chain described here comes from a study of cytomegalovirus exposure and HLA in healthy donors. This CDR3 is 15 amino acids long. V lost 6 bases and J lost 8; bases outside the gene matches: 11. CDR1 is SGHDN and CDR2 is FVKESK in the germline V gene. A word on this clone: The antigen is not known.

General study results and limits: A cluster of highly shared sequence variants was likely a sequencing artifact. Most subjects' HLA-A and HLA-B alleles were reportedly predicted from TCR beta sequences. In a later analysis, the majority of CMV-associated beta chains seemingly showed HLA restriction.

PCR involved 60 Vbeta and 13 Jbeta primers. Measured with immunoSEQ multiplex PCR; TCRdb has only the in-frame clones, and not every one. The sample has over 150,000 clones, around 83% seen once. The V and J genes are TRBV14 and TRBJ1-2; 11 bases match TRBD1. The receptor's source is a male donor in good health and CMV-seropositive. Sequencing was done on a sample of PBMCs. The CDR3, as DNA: TGTGCCAGCAGTCCAGCTGGGACAGGGGGATGGGGCTACACCTTC. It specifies CASSPAGTGGWGYTF.